Following are 32 T cell receptor beta chains from one sample sequenced in a study of blood T cell repertoires in COVID-19. The table came from immunoSEQ multiplex PCR; TCRdb's copy has only in-frame clones and leaves some out. In the table there are roughly 200,000 clones, approximately 85% of which are singletons. The specimen was peripheral blood. These receptors were collected from a woman in her 70s with active or convalescent COVID-19.

With respect to this clone: The junction differs from germline at one of its ends, possibly a read error. The rearrangement uses TRBV3-1 (or the pseudogene TRBV3-2) and TRBJ2-2; D gene unclear. CDR1 is LGHDT, CDR2 YNNKEL, per germline (reference sequence). The CDR3 loop spans 13 amino acids. The CDR3 loop reads CASSHLNSGELFF. The CDR3 coding sequence is TGTGCCAGCAGCCATCTGAACTCCGGGGAGCTGTTTTTT.

The chain couples TRBV29-1 to TRBJ2-3; 7 nucleotides agree with TRBD2. CDR1 is SQVTM, CDR2 ANQGSEA, per germline. This CDR3 spans 15 amino acids. V lost 6 bases, J lost 7 bases, and 16 bases stayed unmatched. In DNA form, the CDR3 reads TGCAGCGTCGTTGGGGTCCAGGGAGGGTTGAATACGCAGTATTTT. This sequence encodes CSVVGVQGGLNTQYF.

The genes are TRBV27 and TRBJ2-3, with D possibly being TRBD1 (6 bases). Deletions cut 0 bases from V and 1 base from J, with 26 bases between. The germline CDR1 and CDR2 sequences are MNHEY and SMNVEV (reference sequence). CDR3 length: 21 residues. In DNA, the CDR3 is TGTGCCAGCAGTTTATCTCCAAGCACACTGAGGGGGTGGTATGGCACAGATACGCAGTATTTT. Amino acids: CASSLSPSTLRGWYGTDTQYF.

The chain recombines TRBV12-5 with TRBJ1-5, with 7 bases that match TRBD1. V shed 5 bases and J 3 bases; nucleotides not matched to a gene: 7. Germline assignment: CDR1 LGHNT and CDR2 FRNRAP. The length of the CDR3 is 15 residues. The chain's CDR3 is CASGLEGGPNQPQHF. CDR3 DNA: TGTGCTAGTGGTCTTGAAGGGGGCCCCAATCAGCCCCAGCATTTT.

The chain carries TRBV18 and TRBJ2-2, with D possibly being TRBD1 (6 bases). The V end lost 4 bases, the J end lost 8 bases, and 11 bases lay between the germline ends. This CDR3 has 13 residues. Germline CDR1 reads KGHSH; CDR2 reads LQKENI. CDR3 sequence reads: CASSQQGGGELFF. DNA of the CDR3: TGTGCCAGCTCACAACAGGGCGGTGGGGAGCTGTTTTTT.

V and J are TRBV4-1 and TRBJ2-7; 8 bases map to TRBD2. Losses at the gene ends were 3 bases for V and 5 bases for J; bases not matched to a gene: 12. There are 16 residues in the CDR3. Germline V gene sequence: CDR1 MGHRA, CDR2 YSYEKL. The chain's CDR3 is CASSQIPGTRVHEQYF. CDR3 DNA: TGCGCCAGCAGCCAGATCCCCGGGACTAGAGTCCACGAGCAGTACTTC.

This clone was seen many times. This chain links TRBV7-9 with TRBJ2-3, with TRBD1 matching 8 bases. Unmatched junction bases numbered 12, after V lost 5 bases and J lost 5 bases. Germline V gives CDR1 SEHNR, CDR2 FQNEAQ (reference sequence). This CDR3 is built from 16 residues. The CDR3 reads CASSTFGQGRGDTQYF. CDR3 bases: TGTGCCAGCAGCACGTTCGGACAGGGTCGGGGAGATACGCAGTATTTT.

The chain couples TRBV7-2 to TRBJ2-7, with a weak D call TRBD2 (5 bases). Trimming shortened V by 2 bases and J by 5 bases, and 19 bases separated the two germline ends. Looked up from germline, CDR1 is SGHTA and CDR2 is FQGNSA. The CDR3 is made up of 16 amino acids. The CDR3 region has the DNA TGTGCCAGCAGCTTAATCCTAGCTGCCCTCCTCCACGAGCAGTACTTC. Amino acids: CASSLILAALLHEQYF.

The chain joins TRBV5-1 to TRBJ2-1; D gene uncertain. Trimming removed 8 bases at V and 7 bases at J, with 22 bases between. CDR3 length equals 15 residues. CDR1 is SGHRS, CDR2 YFSETQ, per germline. CDR3 DNA sequence: TGCGCCAGTAGACCTTTAGCCGCCGATCCTAATGAGCAGTTCTTC. Encoded protein: CASRPLAADPNEQFF.

The J gene is TRBJ2-3, the V gene TRBV2; 10 bases line up with TRBD2. Germline-derived CDR1 and CDR2 are SNHLY and FYNNEI. V gave up 7 bases and J gave up 4 bases; unmatched junction bases: 2. The CDR3 extends over 13 amino acids. As DNA, the CDR3 is TGTGCCAGCACAGCGGGAGGGCCAGATACGCAGTATTTT. Translated, it gives CASTAGGPDTQYF.

The chain couples TRBV7-9 to TRBJ1-1; no clear D gene. Trimming stripped 5 bases from V and 2 bases from J, with 9 bases between. The length of the CDR3 is 13 residues. CDR1 is SEHNR and CDR2 is FQNEAQ in the germline V gene (reference sequence). The CDR3 protein is CASSPYKNTEAFF. For the CDR3, the DNA is TGTGCCAGCAGCCCTTATAAAAACACTGAAGCTTTCTTT.

The genes are TRBV9 and TRBJ2-7; weak D call: TRBD2 (7 bases). Trimming pared 0 bases from V and 5 bases from J, leaving 12 bases between. Looked up from germline, CDR1 is SGDLS and CDR2 is YYNGEE. There are 14 residues in the CDR3. CDR3 residues: CASSVANGGHEQYF. For the CDR3, the DNA is TGTGCCAGCAGCGTAGCTAACGGGGGGCACGAGCAGTACTTC. Full variable domain (outside the CDR3, taken from reference TRBV9 and TRBJ2-7): DSGVTQTPKHLITATGQRVTLRCSPRSGDLSVYWYQQSLDQGLQFLIQYYNGEERAKGNILERFSAQQFPDLHSELNLSSLELGDSALYFCASSVANGGHEQYFGPGTRLTVT.

The chain combines TRBV7-3 with TRBJ2-7, with D possibly matching TRBD2 (6 bases). The V end lost 6 bases, the J end lost 3 bases, and 15 bases lay between the germline ends. The CDR3 runs to 14 residues. Germline CDR1 reads SGHTA; CDR2 reads FQGTGA. As DNA, the CDR3 is TGTGCCAGCAGGTTAGGATCGGGGGTCTACGAGCAGTACTTC. This sequence encodes CASRLGSGVYEQYF.

This clone showed up just a few times. This rearrangement joins TRBV4-1 to TRBJ2-5; tentatively, D is TRBD2 (5 bases). Trimming pared 0 bases from V and 5 bases from J, leaving 16 bases between. Per germline, CDR1 MGHRA and CDR2 YSYEKL. The CDR3 is 16 amino acids. CDR3 protein: CASSQDRDSLGETQYF. CDR3 DNA sequence: TGCGCCAGCAGCCAAGACCGGGATTCCCTGGGGGAGACCCAGTACTTC.

This chain links TRBV2 with TRBJ2-7; 9 nucleotides match TRBD2. The V gene end was trimmed by 5 bases and the J gene end by 7 bases; junction bases not matched to a gene: 12. CDR1 is SNHLY and CDR2 is FYNNEI in the germline V gene. The length of the CDR3 is 15 residues. The CDR3 loop reads CASSPQTSGGLEQYF. In DNA form, the CDR3 reads TGTGCCAGCAGTCCCCAGACTAGCGGAGGGCTGGAGCAGTACTTC.

J is TRBJ2-5 and V is TRBV4-2; 8 bases match TRBD2. Germline CDR1 reads LGHNA; CDR2 reads YNFKEQ. Trimming cost V 0 bases and J 4 bases; bases outside gene matches: 25. The CDR3 runs to 22 residues. The CDR3 reads CASSQDPLGGYGSGSNTETQYF. DNA of the CDR3: TGTGCCAGCAGCCAAGATCCTTTAGGGGGGTACGGGAGCGGGAGTAATACAGAGACCCAGTACTTC.

This clone was seen only a few times. V and J are TRBV7-2 and TRBJ2-1; 11 bases are a match to TRBD2. Trimming at V came to 1 base and at J to 6 bases, leaving 8 bases not matched to a gene. The CDR3 length is 17 residues. From germline, CDR1 is SGHTA and CDR2 FQGNSA. The CDR3 is CASSLGASGRRTNEQFF. CDR3 sequence (DNA): TGTGCCAGCAGCTTAGGGGCTAGCGGGAGGCGGACCAATGAGCAGTTCTTC.

This clone was counted a single time. The chain is built from TRBV27 and TRBJ2-7; possible D gene TRBD1, 6 bases. Trimming took 2 bases from V and 2 from J, leaving 10 bases between them. This CDR3 is built from 14 residues. Germline CDR1 MNHEY, CDR2 SMNVEV (reference sequence). The CDR3, as DNA: TGTGCCAGCAGTTTAGGAAAGGGGGCCTACGAGCAGTACTTC. Translation: CASSLGKGAYEQYF.

This clone was recorded once. This chain joins TRBV3-1 (or the pseudogene TRBV3-2) and TRBJ1-6, with D perhaps TRBD1 (5 bases). V was shortened by 3 bases and J by 4 bases, with 13 bases between the two germline ends. Germline V gene data show CDR1 as LGHDT and CDR2 as YNNKEL (reference sequence). The CDR3 extends over 16 amino acids. CDR3 protein: CASSQHRGEYNSPLHF. CDR3 in DNA: TGTGCCAGCAGCCAGCACCGGGGGGAATATAATTCACCCCTCCACTTT.

This chain connects TRBV9 to TRBJ2-4, with no clear D. CDR1 is SGDLS and CDR2 is YYNGEE in the germline V gene. The CDR3 totals 15 residues. V shed 3 bases and J shed 3 bases, with 13 bases lying between them. CDR3 amino acids: CASSASLHNKNIQYF. The DNA of the CDR3 is TGTGCCAGCAGCGCCTCTTTGCACAACAAAAACATTCAGTACTTC.

The chain couples TRBV29-1 to TRBJ2-1; 7 bases fit TRBD1. The germline gives CDR1 SQVTM, CDR2 ANQGSEA. The CDR3 spans 13 residues. Trimming took 1 base from V and 7 from J; bases not matched to a gene: 4. The CDR3 protein is CSVEVKQGNEQFF. The CDR3 nucleotides are TGCAGCGTTGAAGTCAAACAGGGGAATGAGCAGTTCTTC.

This clone showed up just a few times. The chain couples TRBV2 to TRBJ2-5, with a possible D match to TRBD2 (5 bases). V lost 9 bases and J 5 bases, leaving 16 bases between the germline ends. This CDR3 is 13 amino acids long. CDR1 is SNHLY, CDR2 FYNNEI, per germline. Here the CDR3 reads CASSRGSVETQYF. CDR3 bases: TGTGCCAGTTCCCGAGGTAGCGTTGAGACCCAGTACTTC.

CDR3 sequence (DNA): TGTGCCAGCAGTGGGGCCGGGGAGACCCAGTACTTC. The encoded protein is CASSGAGETQYF. The chain couples TRBV6-6 to TRBJ2-5; D perhaps matches TRBD1 (5 bases). CDR1 and CDR2 (germline): MNHNY, SVGAGI (reference sequence). The CDR3 totals 12 residues. Trimming took off 5 bases at V and 5 bases at J, with 9 bases between the two ends.

In its sample, this clone was seen once. This chain joins TRBV30 and TRBJ2-2; 8 bases are a match to TRBD2. CDR1 GTSNPN and CDR2 SVGIG come from the germline V gene (reference sequence). V was clipped by 3 bases and J by 4 bases; unmatched bases: 7. This CDR3 has 15 amino acids. The CDR3 spells CAWSVGRAGTGELFF. DNA of the CDR3: TGTGCCTGGAGCGTCGGGAGGGCGGGCACCGGGGAGCTGTTTTTT. The entire variable domain, with the rest obtained from reference TRBV30 and TRBJ2-2, is as follows: SQTIHQWPATLVQPVGSPLSLECTVEGTSNPNLYWYRQAAGRGLQLLFYSVGIGQISSEVPQNLSASRPQDRQFILSSKKLLLSDSGFYLCAWSVGRAGTGELFFGEGSRLTVL.

The V and J genes are TRBV28 and TRBJ1-4; perhaps TRBD1 as D (6 bases). Trimming took off 3 bases at V and 12 bases at J, with 20 bases between the two ends. Germline V gene sequence: CDR1 MDHEN, CDR2 SYDVKM. This CDR3 contains 15 residues. CDR3 region: CASSFHSTGPGQLFF. The CDR3 DNA reads TGTGCCAGCAGTTTCCACTCGACAGGACCGGGCCAACTGTTTTTT.

V gene TRBV9 combines with J gene TRBJ2-3, with 12 positions matching TRBD2. The V gene's germline CDR1 is SGDLS and CDR2 YYNGEE. The CDR3 is made up of 16 amino acids. The junction had 8 bases not matched to a gene; V was cut back by 2 bases and J by 7 bases. CDR3 residues: CASSVTSGRLRNTQYF. CDR3 coding DNA: TGTGCCAGCAGCGTCACTAGCGGGAGGTTGAGAAATACGCAGTATTTT.

The rearrangement joins TRBV19 to TRBJ2-7, with 7 bases that match TRBD2. The V segment lost 10 bases and the J segment 1 base; nucleotides outside the gene matches: 13. The CDR3 loop spans 15 amino acids. Germline V gene sequence: CDR1 LNHDA, CDR2 SQIVND (reference sequence). The CDR3 loop is CATRSAAGPSYEQYF. The CDR3 nucleotides are TGTGCCACTCGCAGCGCAGCGGGACCTTCCTACGAGCAGTACTTC.

This chain connects TRBV12-3 or TRBV12-4 to TRBJ2-7, with a tentative D call TRBD1 (5 bases). The V and J ends lost 5 bases and 4 bases respectively, with 12 bases between them. The CDR3 runs 13 residues. This CDR3 is CASSVRQLYEQYF. The CDR3 DNA reads TGTGCCAGCAGTGTTCGACAGCTATACGAGCAGTACTTC.

This chain links TRBV27 with TRBJ2-1; 12 bases match TRBD2. Germline trimming cut 3 bases from V and 5 bases from J; bases unmatched to any gene: 5. This CDR3 region has 16 residues. The germline gives CDR1 MNHEY, CDR2 SMNVEV (reference sequence). Here the CDR3 DNA reads TGTGCCAGCAGTTTGACTAGCGGGAGCTATAACAATGAGCAGTTCTTC. Protein product: CASSLTSGSYNNEQFF.

This chain joins TRBV11-3 and TRBJ2-3; D is possibly TRBD2 (6 bases). V shed 1 base and J shed 0 bases, with 8 bases lying between them. The CDR3 spans 15 residues. Per germline, CDR1 SGHNT and CDR2 YENEEA. The DNA of the CDR3 is TGTGCCAGCAGCTTAGGCGGGGCTAGCACAGATACGCAGTATTTT. Translated, it gives CASSLGGASTDTQYF.

The CDR3 loop is CASSPGDRGGTLGYTF. CDR3 DNA sequence: TGTGCCAGCAGCCCCGGGGACAGGGGAGGAACTTTAGGCTACACCTTC. The rearrangement joins TRBV9 to TRBJ1-2; TRBD1 matches at 10 bases. Germline V CDR1 and CDR2: SGDLS, YYNGEE. V shed 4 bases, J shed 8 bases, and the junction held 14 bases outside the gene matches. The length of the CDR3 is 16 residues.

The genes are TRBV4-1 and TRBJ2-3; 11 bases are shared with TRBD1. CDR1 and CDR2 from the germline V gene are MGHRA and YSYEKL. CDR3 length: 17 residues. With V trimmed by 0 bases and J by 2 bases, 4 bases remained unmatched. CDR3 in amino acids: CASSQDRTGGLTDTQYF. Here the CDR3 DNA reads TGCGCCAGCAGCCAAGACCGGACAGGGGGCCTCACAGATACGCAGTATTTT.